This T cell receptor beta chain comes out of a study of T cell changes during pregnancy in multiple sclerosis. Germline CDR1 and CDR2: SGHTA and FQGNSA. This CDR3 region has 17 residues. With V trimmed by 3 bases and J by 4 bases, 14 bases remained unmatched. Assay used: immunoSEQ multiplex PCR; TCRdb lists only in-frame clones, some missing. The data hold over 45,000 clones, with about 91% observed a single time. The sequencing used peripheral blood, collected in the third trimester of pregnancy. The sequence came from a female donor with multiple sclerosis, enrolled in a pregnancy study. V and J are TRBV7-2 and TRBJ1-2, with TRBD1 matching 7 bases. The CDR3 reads CASSFPRGASGGYGYTF. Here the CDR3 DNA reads TGTGCCAGCAGCTTCCCCAGGGGGGCGTCAGGGGGCTATGGCTACACCTTC.